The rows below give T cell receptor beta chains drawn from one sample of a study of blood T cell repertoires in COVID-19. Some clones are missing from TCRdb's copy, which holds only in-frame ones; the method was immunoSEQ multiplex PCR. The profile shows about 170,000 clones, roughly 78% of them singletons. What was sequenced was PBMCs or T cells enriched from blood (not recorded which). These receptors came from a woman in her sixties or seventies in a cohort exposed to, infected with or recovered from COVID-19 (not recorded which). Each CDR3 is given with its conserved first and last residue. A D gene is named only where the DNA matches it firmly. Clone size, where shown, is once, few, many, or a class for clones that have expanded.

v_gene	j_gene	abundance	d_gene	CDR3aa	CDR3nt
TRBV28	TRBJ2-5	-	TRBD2	CASSSIREGETQYF	TGTGCCAGCAGTTCCATTAGGGAGGGGGAGACCCAGTACTTC
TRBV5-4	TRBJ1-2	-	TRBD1	CASSQGQGHYGYTF	TGTGCCAGCAGCCAGGGACAGGGGCACTATGGCTACACCTTC
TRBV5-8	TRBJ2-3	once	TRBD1	CASSPGTGMRDTQYF	TGTGCCAGCAGCCCTGGGACAGGGATGAGAGATACGCAGTATTTT
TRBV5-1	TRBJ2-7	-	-	CASSPYRVRSYEQYF	TGCGCCAGCAGCCCTTACAGGGTGAGGTCCTACGAGCAGTACTTC
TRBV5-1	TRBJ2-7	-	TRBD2	CASSLLAGLTYEQYF	TGCGCCAGCAGCTTACTAGCGGGCCTAACCTACGAGCAGTACTTC
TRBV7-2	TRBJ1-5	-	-	CASSLGIDRLNQPQHF	TGTGCCAGCAGCTTAGGGATCGACAGACTCAATCAGCCCCAGCATTTT
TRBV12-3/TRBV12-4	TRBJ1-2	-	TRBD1	CASTPTGYAGYTF	TGTGCCAGCACCCCGACAGGGTACGCTGGCTACACCTTC
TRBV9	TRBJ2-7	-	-	CASSVGPVPMEQYF	TGTGCCAGCAGCGTAGGCCCGGTCCCTATGGAGCAGTACTTC
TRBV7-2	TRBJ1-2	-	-	CASSPAVQDSYGYTF	TGTGCCAGCAGCCCTGCGGTACAGGACAGCTATGGCTACACCTTC
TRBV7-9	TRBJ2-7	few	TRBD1	CASSPLPGQGRYEQYF	TGTGCCAGCAGTCCCCTTCCAGGACAGGGACGCTACGAGCAGTACTTC
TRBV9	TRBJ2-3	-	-	CASNRASDRTDTQYF	TGTGCCAGCAACCGAGCTAGCGATCGCACAGATACGCAGTATTTT
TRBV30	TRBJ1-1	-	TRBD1	CAWQQGGRMNTEAFF	TGTGCCTGGCAACAAGGGGGCAGGATGAACACTGAAGCTTTCTTT
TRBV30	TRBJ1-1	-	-	CAWRKSATEAFF	TGTGCCTGGAGAAAGTCAGCGACGGAAGCTTTCTTT
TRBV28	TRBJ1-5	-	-	CASSTGLQPQHF	TGTGCCAGCAGCACAGGGTTACAGCCCCAGCATTTT
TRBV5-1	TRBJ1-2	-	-	CASKPGAVRGYGYTF	TGCGCCAGCAAGCCGGGAGCCGTTCGGGGGTATGGCTACACCTTC
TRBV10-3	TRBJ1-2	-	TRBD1	CAISESAGGEGGYTF	TGTGCCATCAGTGAGTCCGCAGGGGGCGAGGGCGGCTACACCTTC
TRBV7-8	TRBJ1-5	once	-	CASSLAERVSQPQHF	TGTGCCAGCAGCTTAGCCGAGCGGGTTAGTCAGCCCCAGCATTTT
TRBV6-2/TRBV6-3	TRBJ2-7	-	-	CASSTGTQRTYEQYF	TGTGCCAGCAGTACCGGGACTCAACGAACGTACGAGCAGTACTTC
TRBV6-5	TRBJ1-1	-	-	CASGRASNTEAFF	TGTGCCTCCGGGAGGGCATCGAACACTGAAGCTTTCTTT
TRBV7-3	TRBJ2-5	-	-	CASSPRRGRETQYF	TGTGCCAGCAGCCCCAGGAGGGGGCGAGAGACCCAGTACTTC
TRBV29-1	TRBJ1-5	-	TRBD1	CSVADRGKDQPQHF	TGCAGCGTTGCAGACAGGGGGAAAGATCAGCCCCAGCATTTT
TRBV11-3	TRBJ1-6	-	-	CASSSDSNSPLHF	TGTGCCAGCAGCTCCGACAGTAATTCACCCCTCCACTTT
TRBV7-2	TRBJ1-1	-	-	CASSLGNREYTEAFF	TGTGCCAGCAGCTTAGGGAACAGGGAGTACACTGAAGCTTTCTTT
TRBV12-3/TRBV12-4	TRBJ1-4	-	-	CASLGGEKLFF	TGTGCCAGCTTAGGGGGTGAAAAACTGTTTTTT
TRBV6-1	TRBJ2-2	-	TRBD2	CASSEVSAGVTGELFF	TGTGCCAGCAGTGAGGTATCGGCGGGAGTAACCGGGGAGCTGTTTTTT
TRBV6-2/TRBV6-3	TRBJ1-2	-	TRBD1	CASSPGTGQNAF	TGTGCCAGCAGTCCAGGGACAGGTCAGAACGCCTTC
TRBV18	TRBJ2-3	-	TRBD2	CASSAGTSGTDTQYF	TGTGCCAGCTCTGCAGGGACTAGCGGCACAGATACGCAGTATTTT
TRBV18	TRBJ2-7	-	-	CASSLAGTTTEYEQYF	TGTGCCAGCTCACTGGCGGGGACGACAACCGAATACGAGCAGTACTTC
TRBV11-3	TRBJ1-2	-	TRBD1	CASSPRDSRNGYTF	TGTGCCAGCAGCCCCCGGGACAGCAGGAATGGCTACACCTTC
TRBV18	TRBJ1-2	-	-	CASSPGASNYGYTF	TGTGCCAGCTCTCCAGGGGCTTCCAACTATGGCTACACCTTC
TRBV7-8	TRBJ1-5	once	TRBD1	CASSSEGARNQPQHF	TGTGCCAGCAGCTCGGAGGGGGCCCGCAATCAGCCCCAGCATTTT
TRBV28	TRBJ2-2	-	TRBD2	CASVTSPTGELFF	TGTGCCAGCGTGACTAGCCCCACCGGGGAGCTGTTTTTT
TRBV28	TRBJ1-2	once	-	CASSPRFNYGYTF	TGTGCCAGCAGCCCACGGTTTAACTATGGCTACACCTTC
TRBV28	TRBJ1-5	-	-	CASSPWGGALHQPQHF	TGTGCCAGCAGCCCGTGGGGAGGGGCCCTCCATCAGCCCCAGCATTTT
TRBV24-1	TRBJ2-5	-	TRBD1	CATGASGQGLQETQYF	TGTGCCACCGGTGCTAGTGGACAGGGGCTTCAAGAGACCCAGTACTTC
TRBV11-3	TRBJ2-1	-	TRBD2	CASSLASGNEQFF	TGTGCCAGCAGCTTAGCTAGCGGCAATGAGCAGTTCTTC
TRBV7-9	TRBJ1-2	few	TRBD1	CASSDSGGHYGYTF	TGTGCCAGCAGCGACTCAGGGGGCCACTATGGCTACACCTTC
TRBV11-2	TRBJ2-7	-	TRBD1	CASSLESLNYRGEQYF	TGTGCCAGCAGCTTAGAAAGTCTCAACTACAGGGGCGAGCAGTACTTC
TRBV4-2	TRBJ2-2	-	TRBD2	CASSQETSGNTGELFF	TGTGCCAGCAGCCAAGAGACTAGCGGAAACACCGGGGAGCTGTTTTTT
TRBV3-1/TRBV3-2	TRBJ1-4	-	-	CASSQVGAEKLFF	TGTGCCAGCAGCCAAGTAGGAGCGGAAAAACTGTTTTTT
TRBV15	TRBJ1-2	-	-	CATYRTGEIYGYTF	TGTGCCACCTACCGCACAGGAGAAATCTATGGCTACACCTTC
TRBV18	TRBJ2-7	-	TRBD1	CASSPNTDRAHEQYF	TGTGCCAGCTCACCCAATACCGACAGGGCCCACGAGCAGTACTTC
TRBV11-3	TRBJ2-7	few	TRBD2	CASSLFLAGPYEQYF	TGTGCCAGCAGCTTGTTTCTAGCGGGACCCTACGAGCAGTACTTC
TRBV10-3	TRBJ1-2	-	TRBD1	CAISAQGGDYGYTF	TGTGCCATCAGTGCTCAGGGGGGAGACTATGGCTACACCTTC
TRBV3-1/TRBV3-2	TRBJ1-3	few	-	CASSHGAWGNTIYF	TGTGCCAGCAGCCACGGAGCCTGGGGAAACACCATATATTTT
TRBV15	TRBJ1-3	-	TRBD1	CATRVDRGNGNTIYF	TGTGCCACCAGAGTAGACAGGGGGAACGGAAACACCATATATTTT
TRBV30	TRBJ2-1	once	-	CAWSVSREEFF	TGTGCCTGGAGTGTCAGCCGAGAGGAGTTCTTC
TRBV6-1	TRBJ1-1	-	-	CASSEIWTMNTEAFF	TGTGCCAGCAGTGAAATTTGGACAATGAACACTGAAGCTTTCTTT